The clone carrying this T cell receptor beta chain was detected only a few times. Here immunoSEQ multiplex PCR was the method, and the copy in TCRdb shows in-frame clones only, minus some. The table records roughly 150,000 clones, approximately 81% of them present only once. Ages ranged from 18 to 89 years, with residence in 24 US areas. Resolution of symptoms, clearance, or two negative PCRs was present in recovered Cohort 3 donors. The data derive from a study of blood T cell repertoires in COVID-19. This CDR3 region has 14 residues. Trimming left V 4 bases short and J 4 bases short, with 11 bases between. The germline gives CDR1 LGHDT, CDR2 YNNKEL (reference sequence).

The genes are TRBV3-1 (or the pseudogene TRBV3-2) and TRBJ2-1; perhaps TRBD2 as D (5 bases). This TCR was recovered from a man aged 55 to 70 who had recovered from COVID-19. Sequencing used PBMCs or T cells enriched from blood (not recorded which). The DNA of the CDR3 is TGTGCCAGCAGCCCCGCATTAGCGTACAATGAGCAGTTCTTC. Its translation is CASSPALAYNEQFF.